Each of the 27 T cell receptor beta chains below was sequenced from the same sample in a study of T cell responses to AZD1222 COVID-19 vaccine (dated by TCRdb to the early 2020s). According to the study, the label for this sample's time point signals: baseline before first vaccination. To prepare the library, the immunoSEQ multiplex PCR assay was applied. This is the immuneACCESS table as TCRdb keeps it, with only in-frame sequences that have V and J called. A part of the clones is gone; compared with another copy, unresolved V genes explain less than half, and the rest is unexplained. Here the sample has 100,000 or so clones; more than 75% occur a single time. The ten largest account for roughly 2.6% of the sample. Specimen: peripheral blood, collected on day 0 of AZD1222 vaccination. Receptors were obtained from an adult in good health.

The J gene is TRBJ2-3, the V gene TRBV5-4, with D unresolved. CDR1 and CDR2 from the germline V gene are SGHNT and YYREEE (reference sequence). This CDR3 is 14 amino acids long. V lost 0 bases, J lost 4 bases, and 9 bases lay in between. The CDR3 spells CASSLVGSSDTQYF. CDR3 coding DNA: TGTGCCAGCAGCTTGGTAGGGTCATCAGATACGCAGTATTTT.

The rearrangement links TRBV3-1 (or the pseudogene TRBV3-2) to TRBJ1-1; D remains unclear. Germline CDR1 and CDR2: LGHDT and YNNKEL (reference sequence). Trimming removed 3 bases from V and 1 base from J, with 6 bases in between. CDR3 size: 13 residues. The CDR3, as DNA: TGTGCCAGCAGCCAGATCCGGAACACTGAAGCTTTCTTT. It specifies CASSQIRNTEAFF.

The V and J genes are TRBV27 and TRBJ1-1, with D unresolved. Germline V gene data show CDR1 as MNHEY and CDR2 as SMNVEV (reference sequence). V dropped 3 bases and J dropped 0 bases, with 5 bases sitting between them. The CDR3 sequence is 13 residues long. CDR3 residues: CASSLSLNTEAFF. The CDR3 bases are TGTGCCAGCAGTTTGAGTCTGAACACTGAAGCTTTCTTT.

The rearrangement links TRBV28 to TRBJ1-6; D not certain. V was pared by 3 bases and J by 7 bases, with 13 bases between. The CDR3 is 15 amino acids. The germline gives CDR1 MDHEN, CDR2 SYDVKM. CDR3 amino acids: CASSFMGLANSPLHF. Here the CDR3 DNA reads TGTGCCAGCAGTTTTATGGGCCTTGCGAATTCACCCCTCCACTTT.

This clone was picked up one time. The chain is built from TRBV19 and TRBJ1-2; D gene unclear. Trimming took off 4 bases at V and 2 bases at J, with 14 bases between the two ends. Germline lookup yields CDR1 LNHDA and CDR2 SQIVND (reference sequence). The CDR3 has 15 residues. The CDR3: CASSTSSQSNYGYTF. In nucleotides, the CDR3 is TGTGCCAGTAGTACCTCCTCCCAGAGCAACTATGGCTACACCTTC.

This clone was seen only a few times. The chain employs TRBV7-9 and TRBJ1-1; D is perhaps TRBD1 (5 bases). The V gene's germline CDR1 is SEHNR and CDR2 FQNEAQ (reference sequence). V lost 5 bases to trimming and J lost 3 bases, with 10 bases between them. The CDR3 extends over 13 amino acids. This CDR3 is CASSTDMDTEAFF. Written as DNA, the CDR3 is TGTGCCAGCAGCACGGACATGGACACTGAAGCTTTCTTT.

V and J are TRBV2 and TRBJ1-4; 9 positions agree with TRBD1. Germline V CDR1 and CDR2: SNHLY, FYNNEI. The CDR3 consists of 15 residues. V was pared by 1 base and J by 8 bases, with 5 bases of the junction left unmatched. CDR3 sequence: CASSEGNRGLEKLFF. As DNA, the CDR3 is TGTGCCAGCAGTGAAGGGAACAGGGGGCTAGAAAAACTGTTTTTT.

The V and J genes are TRBV6-5 and TRBJ1-4; the D gene is possibly TRBD1 (6 bases). Trimming removed 0 bases at V and 7 bases at J, with 15 bases between. This CDR3 has 16 amino acids. The V gene's germline CDR1 is MNHEY and CDR2 SVGAGI. CDR3 bases: TGTGCCAGCAGTTACTCTTTCGGGGGGCGTACTGAAAAACTGTTTTTT. This gives the protein CASSYSFGGRTEKLFF.

This chain uses TRBV18 with TRBJ2-7, with a weak D call TRBD2 (5 bases). CDR3 length: 14 amino acids. From germline, CDR1 is KGHSH and CDR2 LQKENI. V was pared by 6 bases and J by 5 bases, with 17 bases between. CDR3 protein: CASSPNGSEDEQYF. DNA of the CDR3: TGTGCCAGCTCGCCTAACGGATCGGAGGACGAGCAGTACTTC.

This rearrangement joins TRBV7-9 to TRBJ1-1; no clear D. Trimming left V 3 bases short and J 1 base short, with 12 bases between. Germline V CDR1 and CDR2: SEHNR, FQNEAQ (reference sequence). The CDR3 runs 15 residues. This chain's CDR3 is CASSFSPGRNTEAFF. The CDR3 DNA is TGTGCCAGCAGCTTCTCGCCGGGAAGGAACACTGAAGCTTTCTTT.

The chain combines TRBV10-2 with TRBJ2-1; 12 bases line up with TRBD2. Looked up from germline, CDR1 is WSHSY and CDR2 is SAAADI. The CDR3 is made up of 14 amino acids. V trimming: 9 bases; J trimming: 4 bases; junction bases outside the gene matches: 4. The CDR3 region has the DNA TGCGCCAGTTTACTAGCGGGAGGATACAATGAGCAGTTCTTC. Its translation is CASLLAGGYNEQFF.

J is TRBJ1-6 and V is TRBV7-2; TRBD1 might be the D (6 bases). The CDR3 length is 16 residues. The V end lost 7 bases, the J end lost 7 bases, and 20 bases lay between the germline ends. Germline lookup yields CDR1 SGHTA and CDR2 FQGNSA. This chain's CDR3 is CASTLTGGHLNSPLHF. The DNA of the CDR3 is TGTGCCAGCACTCTGACTGGGGGACACCTAAATTCACCCCTCCACTTT.

The chain has TRBV2 and TRBJ1-5; D gene uncertain. V lost 6 bases, J lost 4 bases, and 16 bases lay in between. This CDR3 region has 15 residues. CDR1 and CDR2 from the germline V gene are SNHLY and FYNNEI. CDR3 in amino acids: CASSPGFEFNQPQHF. In DNA, the CDR3 is TGTGCCAGCAGCCCTGGATTTGAATTTAATCAGCCCCAGCATTTT.

About this clone itself: Within the sample, other DNA sequences also encode this same CDR3. The chain employs TRBV2 and TRBJ2-5; 9 positions match TRBD1. The CDR3 is 13 amino acids. The J segment lost 3 bases and the V segment lost 5 bases, leaving 1 base of the junction unmatched. Germline CDR1 SNHLY, CDR2 FYNNEI. The CDR3 loop is CASSRDREETQYF. The DNA for the CDR3 is TGTGCCAGCAGTCGGGACAGGGAAGAGACCCAGTACTTC.

The DNA of the CDR3 is TGTGCCAGCAGTGCCCTTCTTACAGGGGCGAATCAGCCCCAGCATTTT. This sequence encodes CASSALLTGANQPQHF. This chain connects TRBV6-1 to TRBJ1-5, with 7 nucleotides matching TRBD1. The CDR3 has 16 amino acids. Germline trimming cut 4 bases from V and 4 bases from J; bases unmatched to any gene: 10. Germline CDR1 MNHNS, CDR2 SASEGT.

The V call is TRBV9, the J call TRBJ2-3, with 8 bases aligning to TRBD2. J was trimmed by 4 bases and V by 0 bases; bases with no gene match: 7. CDR1 SGDLS and CDR2 YYNGEE come from the germline V gene. The CDR3 consists of 16 residues. The CDR3 sequence is CASSVGRTSLADTQYF. CDR3 sequence (DNA): TGTGCCAGCAGCGTAGGTCGGACTAGCTTGGCAGATACGCAGTATTTT.

V is TRBV5-1 and J is TRBJ2-2; 8 bases align to TRBD2. The ends lost 0 bases at V and 6 bases at J; junction bases unmatched: 4. Germline V gene lookup returns CDR1 SGHRS and CDR2 YFSETQ. The CDR3 spans 15 residues. The CDR3 protein is CASSLDGRESGELFF. CDR3 nucleotides: TGCGCCAGCAGCTTGGACGGGAGGGAATCCGGGGAGCTGTTTTTT.

V and J are TRBV11-3 and TRBJ2-7; TRBD1 might be the D (7 bases). Germline CDR1 SGHNT, CDR2 YENEEA. CDR3 length: 13 amino acids. V was trimmed by 4 bases and J by 1 base, leaving 8 bases between them. This CDR3 is CASSSGGSYEQYF. The CDR3, as DNA: TGTGCCAGCAGCTCAGGGGGGTCCTACGAGCAGTACTTC.

The chain uses TRBV5-8 and TRBJ1-5; TRBD1 matches 7 bases. The germline gives CDR1 SGHTS, CDR2 YDEGEE. This CDR3 contains 15 residues. V shed 0 bases and J 3 bases; nucleotides not matched to a gene: 3. CDR3 region: CASSLGGQNNQPQHF. CDR3 DNA sequence: TGTGCCAGCAGCTTGGGGGGACAGAACAATCAGCCCCAGCATTTT.

The CDR3 protein is CASTKGTGRTGELFF. The DNA of the CDR3 is TGTGCCAGCACCAAAGGGACAGGGAGAACCGGGGAGCTGTTTTTT. The chain couples TRBV6-5 to TRBJ2-2; 9 bases map to TRBD1. The CDR3 totals 15 residues. V lost 7 bases, J lost 5 bases, and 8 bases stayed unmatched. Germline V gene data show CDR1 as MNHEY and CDR2 as SVGAGI.

The chain joins TRBV20-1 to TRBJ1-4; D is unclear. CDR1 DFQATT and CDR2 SNEGSKA come from the germline V gene (reference sequence). Trimming stripped 4 bases from V and 8 bases from J, with 8 bases between. This CDR3 comprises 11 residues. The CDR3 sequence is CSAMRREKLFF. The CDR3 bases are TGCAGTGCTATGAGAAGAGAAAAACTGTTTTTT.

The chain has TRBV24-1 and TRBJ2-5; possibly TRBD1 for D (6 bases). The CDR3 spans 15 residues. Germline CDR1 reads KGHDR; CDR2 reads SFDVKD. Trimming pared 3 bases from V and 0 bases from J, leaving 10 bases between. CDR3 in DNA: TGTGCCACCAGTGATCCTGACAGGTACCAAGAGACCCAGTACTTC. Residues: CATSDPDRYQETQYF.

The chain recombines TRBV19 with TRBJ1-3; D not certain. This CDR3 has 14 residues. V was trimmed by 5 bases and J by 0 bases, leaving 8 bases between them. Germline values: CDR1 LNHDA, CDR2 SQIVND (reference sequence). The CDR3 coding sequence is TGTGCCAGTAGTTCCCGGGCCTCTGGAAACACCATATATTTT. Translation gives CASSSRASGNTIYF.

This clone appeared a single time. The chain combines TRBV19 with TRBJ2-5, with 7 bases aligning to TRBD1. Germline CDR1 and CDR2: LNHDA and SQIVND (reference sequence). Trimming cost V 5 bases and J 2 bases; bases outside gene matches: 5. The CDR3 covers 14 residues. The CDR3 DNA follows: TGTGCCAGTAGTTCACCGGGACAGCAAGAGACCCAGTACTTC. It yields the protein CASSSPGQQETQYF.

V is TRBV18 and J is TRBJ1-2; D unresolved. The CDR3 has 14 residues. V was trimmed by 5 bases and J by 0 bases, leaving 10 bases between them. Germline values: CDR1 KGHSH, CDR2 LQKENI. DNA of the CDR3: TGTGCCAGCTCAGTAAATTTTGCTAACTATGGCTACACCTTC. This gives the protein CASSVNFANYGYTF.

The chain joins TRBV4-2 to TRBJ1-1; the match to TRBD1 covers 7 bases. This CDR3 has 16 residues. The germline CDR1 and CDR2 sequences are LGHNA and YNFKEQ. The junction had 7 bases not matched to a gene; V was cut back by 2 bases and J by 1 base. In DNA form, the CDR3 reads TGTGCCAGCAGCCAACAGGGGGAGGTGGGGAACACTGAAGCTTTCTTT. It translates to CASSQQGEVGNTEAFF.

The chain carries TRBV2 and TRBJ2-3; 8 bases are a match to TRBD1. The CDR3 is 15 residues long. The germline gives CDR1 SNHLY, CDR2 FYNNEI. The J segment lost 3 bases and the V segment lost 6 bases, leaving 8 bases of the junction unmatched. In DNA, the CDR3 is TGTGCCAGCAGAGGAGACAGGGGCCCTACAGATACGCAGTATTTT. As protein: CASRGDRGPTDTQYF.